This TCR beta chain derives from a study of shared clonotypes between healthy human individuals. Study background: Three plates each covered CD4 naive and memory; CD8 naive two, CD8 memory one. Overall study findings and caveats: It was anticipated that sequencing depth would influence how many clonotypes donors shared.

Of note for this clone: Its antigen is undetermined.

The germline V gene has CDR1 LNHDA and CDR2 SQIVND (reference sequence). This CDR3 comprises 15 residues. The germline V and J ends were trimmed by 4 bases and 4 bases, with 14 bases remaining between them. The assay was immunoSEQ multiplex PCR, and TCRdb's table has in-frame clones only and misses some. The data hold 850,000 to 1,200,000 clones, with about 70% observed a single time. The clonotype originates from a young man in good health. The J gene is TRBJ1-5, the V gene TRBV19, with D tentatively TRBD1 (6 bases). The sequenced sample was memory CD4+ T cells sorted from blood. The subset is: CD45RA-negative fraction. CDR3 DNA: TGTGCCAGTAGTAAACTGGGACAACTAAATCAGCCCCAGCATTTT. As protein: CASSKLGQLNQPQHF.